A selection of T cell receptor beta chains follows, all from one sample in a study of cytomegalovirus exposure and HLA in healthy donors. Some clones are missing from TCRdb's copy, which holds only in-frame ones; the method was immunoSEQ multiplex PCR. The sample yields fewer than 300,000 clones, 70% to 90% seen once. The sequenced material came from PBMCs. The receptors shown here come from a man aged 35 to 55 in good health and CMV-seropositive. CDR3s leave out the opening cysteine and the closing phenylalanine or tryptophan.

V: TRBV7-2
CDR3: ASSSGDEGHNEQF

V: TRBV9
CDR3: ASSVSVGTSGPGETQY

V: TRBV15
CDR3: ATSRDSGSVGEQY

V: TRBV4-3
CDR3: ASSQMLIGAREGDEQY

V: TRBV19
CDR3: ASSGRAPTYNEQF

V: TRBV4-2
CDR3: ASSQDWTSGGRTGELF

V: TRBV27
CDR3: ASSQGSGPHYEQY

V: TRBV7-8
CDR3: ASSFGLAGETQY

V: TRBV19
CDR3: ASSRPPGGYNEQF

V: TRBV7-8
CDR3: ASSPEGNEQF

V: TRBV18
CDR3: ASSPSGVDYGYT

V: TRBV6-1
CDR3: ASSDHLAGPNNEQF

V: TRBV7-9
CDR3: ASSLVFGGGELF

V: TRBV7-3
CDR3: ASSTPGGDSSGANVLT

V: TRBV28
CDR3: ASSSGNQETQY

V: TRBV14
CDR3: ASSQVGRGPSNYGYT

V: TRBV5-4
CDR3: ASSFHPGSSGRDIQY

V: TRBV5-1
CDR3: ASSLTGYTEAF

V: TRBV19
CDR3: ASRSGRLQETQY

V: TRBV10-2
CDR3: ASSESGSNQPQH

V: TRBV7-9
CDR3: ATLAVLNTEAF

V: TRBV7-2
CDR3: ASSLDRGNEKLF

V: TRBV6-5
CDR3: ASGIAGGLTGELF

V: TRBV7-9
CDR3: ASSLTGKETQY

V: TRBV7-5
CDR3: ARSLVGLAGGPRLDTQY

V: TRBV28
CDR3: ASRFTGTGTEAF

V: TRBV4-2
CDR3: ASSQGGEDTGELF

V: TRBV6-1
CDR3: ASSGGSYEQY

V: TRBV4-1
CDR3: ASSQTTTEYEKLF

V: TRBV4-1
CDR3: ASSQGLAEQY

V: TRBV7-7
CDR3: ASSLELAGTQY

V: TRBV5-1
CDR3: ASSLAHLADRIQY

V: TRBV15
CDR3: ATSRDARRGDTQY

V: TRBV7-6
CDR3: ASSDTTDTQY

V: TRBV11-2
CDR3: ASSPGTSGVTDTQY

V: TRBV28
CDR3: ASQEGGGNQPQH

V: TRBV7-3
CDR3: ASSLRGGPYNEQF

V: TRBV10-3
CDR3: AISDYGRLEQY

V: TRBV19
CDR3: ASSPLAGGETQY